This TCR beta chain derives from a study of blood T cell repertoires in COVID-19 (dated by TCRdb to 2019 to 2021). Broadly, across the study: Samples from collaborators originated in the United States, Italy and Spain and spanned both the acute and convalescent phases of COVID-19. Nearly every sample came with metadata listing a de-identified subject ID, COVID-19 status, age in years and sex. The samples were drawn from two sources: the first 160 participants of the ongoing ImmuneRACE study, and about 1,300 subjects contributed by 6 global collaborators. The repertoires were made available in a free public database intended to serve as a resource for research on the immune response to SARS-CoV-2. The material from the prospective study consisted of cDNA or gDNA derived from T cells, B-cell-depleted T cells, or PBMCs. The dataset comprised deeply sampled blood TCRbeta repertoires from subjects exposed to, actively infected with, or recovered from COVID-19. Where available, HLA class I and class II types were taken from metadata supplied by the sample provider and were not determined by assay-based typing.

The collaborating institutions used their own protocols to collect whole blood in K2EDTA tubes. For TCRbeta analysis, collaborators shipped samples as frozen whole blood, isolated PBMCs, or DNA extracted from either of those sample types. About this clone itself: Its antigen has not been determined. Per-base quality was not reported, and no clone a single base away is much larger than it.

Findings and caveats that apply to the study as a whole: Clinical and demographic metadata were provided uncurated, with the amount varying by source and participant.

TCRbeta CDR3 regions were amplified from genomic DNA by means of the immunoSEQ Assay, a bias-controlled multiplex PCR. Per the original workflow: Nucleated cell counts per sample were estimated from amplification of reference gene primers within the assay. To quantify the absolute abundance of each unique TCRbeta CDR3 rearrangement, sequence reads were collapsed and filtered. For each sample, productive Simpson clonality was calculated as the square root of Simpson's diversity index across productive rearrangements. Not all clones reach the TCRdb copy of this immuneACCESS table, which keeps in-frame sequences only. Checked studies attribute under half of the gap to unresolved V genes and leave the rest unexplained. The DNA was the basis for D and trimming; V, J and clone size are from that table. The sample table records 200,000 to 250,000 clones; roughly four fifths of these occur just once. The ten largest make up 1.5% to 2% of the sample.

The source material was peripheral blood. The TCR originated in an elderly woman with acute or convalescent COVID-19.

The bases are TGTGCCAGCAGTTTCGCAGGGGAATATGGCTACACCTTC. Translation gives CASSFAGEYGYTF. The chain employs TRBV12-3 or TRBV12-4 and TRBJ1-2; the D segment could be TRBD1, given 6 matching bases. From the cysteine up to the phenylalanine, the CDR3 has a length of 13 residues. The only DNA kept is the CDR3, 39 bases in frame from the first base. Deletion took 3 bases off V and 5 bases off J, with a span of 10 bases between the germline ends.